The 9 T cell receptor beta chains in this list originate from one sample, sequenced in a study of siplizumab effects on memory and regulatory T cells. The method was immunoSEQ multiplex PCR; TCRdb's version includes in-frame clones alone and lacks a portion of them. The sample contains 70,000 or so clones, 88% of which appear only once. The sample taken for sequencing was Tregs sorted from blood. The source of these receptors is a human donor in good health.

This clone appeared a few times. The V call is TRBV10-3, the J call TRBJ1-1; D is possibly TRBD1 (6 bases). Germline CDR1 is ENHRY and CDR2 is SYGVKD. V gave up 2 bases and J gave up 8 bases, with 9 bases separating them. The CDR3 is 12 amino acids. This CDR3 is CAISEDRLEAFF. The CDR3 DNA sequence: TGTGCCATCAGTGAGGACAGGTTAGAAGCTTTCTTT.

In DNA, the CDR3 is TGTGCCAGCAGTCGGCAGTTAATTCAAGAGACCCAGTACTTC. Translated, it gives CASSRQLIQETQYF. V usage is TRBV28 and J usage is TRBJ2-5, with D unresolved. Germline V lookup: CDR1 MDHEN, CDR2 SYDVKM. The V gene lost 5 bases and the J gene lost 2 bases, with 12 bases spanning the gap. This CDR3 is built from 14 residues.

The rearrangement uses TRBV27 and TRBJ2-1, with a possible D match to TRBD2 (5 bases). The CDR3 extends over 12 amino acids. CDR1 and CDR2 (germline): MNHEY, SMNVEV (reference sequence). The V gene lost 3 bases and the J gene lost 11 bases, with 11 bases spanning the gap. The CDR3 coding sequence is TGTGCCAGCAGTTTGGACTTCCGAAAGCAGTTCTTC. Amino acids: CASSLDFRKQFF.

The chain recombines TRBV19 with TRBJ1-4; TRBD1 matches 7 bases. Germline V gene lookup returns CDR1 LNHDA and CDR2 SQIVND (reference sequence). This CDR3 is built from 15 residues. The V and J ends lost 6 bases and 3 bases, in that order; junction bases with no gene match: 7. Written as DNA, the CDR3 is TGTGCCAGTAGGTTAGAGGGGGCGGCTAATGAAAAACTGTTTTTT. Its protein is CASRLEGAANEKLFF.

This chain uses TRBV6-5 with TRBJ1-1, with TRBD1 matching 9 bases. V gave up 6 bases and J gave up 7 bases; unmatched junction bases: 6. This CDR3 is 13 amino acids long. Germline V gene sequence: CDR1 MNHEY, CDR2 SVGAGI. CDR3 residues: CASRLQGAVEAFF. For the CDR3, the DNA is TGTGCCAGCAGACTACAGGGGGCAGTTGAAGCTTTCTTT.

V gene TRBV28 combines with J gene TRBJ2-4, with D perhaps given as TRBD1 or TRBD2 (5 bases each). The CDR3 runs 13 residues. The V end lost 5 bases, the J end lost 8 bases, and 13 bases lay between the germline ends. Looked up from germline, CDR1 is MDHEN and CDR2 is SYDVKM. Written as DNA, the CDR3 is TGTGCCAGCAGTCGAGGTGGGGGATACATTCAGTACTTC. It translates to CASSRGGGYIQYF.

This clone was seen once. The chain links TRBV27 to TRBJ2-7, with D perhaps TRBD2 (5 bases). The CDR3 has 13 residues. Germline assignment: CDR1 MNHEY and CDR2 SMNVEV (reference sequence). The V gene lost 2 bases and the J gene lost 3 bases, with 8 bases spanning the gap. CDR3 amino acids: CASSLRGLYEQYF. In DNA form, the CDR3 reads TGTGCCAGCAGTTTACGAGGACTCTACGAGCAGTACTTC.

By proportion, this clone is medium-sized. This chain joins TRBV4-1 and TRBJ2-1; D is uncertain. There are 16 residues in the CDR3. The V gene lost 1 base and the J gene lost 5 bases, with 15 bases spanning the gap. Germline-derived CDR1 and CDR2 are MGHRA and YSYEKL. The CDR3, as DNA: TGCGCCAGCAGCCAAGTAACGGGTATTGGGCACAATGAGCAGTTCTTC. Residues: CASSQVTGIGHNEQFF.

The chain has TRBV7-2 and TRBJ2-7; 9 nucleotides agree with TRBD2. Per the germline V gene, CDR1 is SGHTA and CDR2 is FQGNSA. Trimming removed 5 bases from V and 4 bases from J; junction bases left unmatched: 12. The CDR3 runs 16 residues. CDR3 DNA sequence: TGTGCCAGCAGCCCCAGCCGGCGGGGGGGGAGTTACGAGCAGTACTTC. This codes for CASSPSRRGGSYEQYF.